A single sample gave rise to the 7 T cell receptor beta chains below, sequenced in a study of low-dose radiotherapy and immunotherapy resistance in tumors. First-strand cDNA used TRAV- and TRBV-specific primers, covering alpha and beta chains. The authors ran around 19 PCR cycles to amplify TCRs with a constant-region primer and V-primer adapter. Via MiXCR, TCRdb re-called the reads, giving one row per CDR3 protein. The profile shows tens of thousands of distinct CDR3 sequences, under 9.5% of them singletons. Noted time point: before trial treatment. Sequencing used PBMCs, obtained before treatment. These TCRs come from a male donor with prostate cancer.

Concerning this clonotype: The conserved phenylalanine or tryptophan normally closing the CDR3 is absent here, so this likely arose from a read error. The chain combines TRBV13 with TRBJ2-3, with D perhaps matching TRBD2 (5 bases). Trimming left V 4 bases short and J 6 bases short, with 11 bases between. This CDR3 is 13 amino acids long. Germline lookup yields CDR1 PRHDT and CDR2 FYEKMQ (reference sequence). The CDR3 loop is CASSSSPRDTQYL. For the CDR3, the DNA is TGTGCCAGCAGCTCTAGCCCTCGGGATACGCAGTATTTA.

This clonotype was seen at least ten times. The rearrangement joins TRBV4-2 to TRBJ2-2; 11 nucleotides align to TRBD2. Trimming at V came to 3 bases and at J to 9 bases, leaving 9 bases not matched to a gene. This CDR3 comprises 16 residues. Germline CDR1 reads LGHNA; CDR2 reads YNFKEQ. The CDR3: CASSQETSGMGRELFF. The DNA of the CDR3 is TGTGCCAGCAGCCAGGAGACTAGCGGGATGGGCCGGGAGCTGTTTTTT.

This clonotype was counted many times. The chain has TRBV28 and TRBJ2-5; 7 nucleotides line up with TRBD1. CDR3 length: 15 residues. Germline V gene sequence: CDR1 MDHEN, CDR2 SYDVKM. The V gene end was trimmed by 6 bases and the J gene end by 5 bases; junction bases not matched to a gene: 12. The CDR3 loop reads CASRPYRDRGETQYF. DNA of the CDR3: TGTGCCAGCAGACCATACCGGGACAGAGGGGAGACCCAGTACTTC.

This clonotype was counted ten times or more. The chain links TRBV29-1 to TRBJ2-7; TRBD1 agrees at 7 bases. This CDR3 is 14 amino acids long. Germline values: CDR1 SQVTM, CDR2 ANQGSEA. Trimming removed 0 bases from V and 2 bases from J; junction bases left unmatched: 4. The CDR3 reads CSVEDRQGAYEQYF. In DNA form, the CDR3 reads TGCAGCGTTGAAGATCGGCAGGGGGCCTACGAGCAGTACTTC.

This clonotype showed up many times. The rearrangement joins TRBV6-5 to TRBJ2-7, with D perhaps being TRBD1 or TRBD2 (5 bases each). This CDR3 has 12 amino acids. Trimming stripped 5 bases from V and 7 bases from J, with 12 bases between. The germline V gene has CDR1 MNHEY and CDR2 SVGAGI. The CDR3 DNA is TGTGCCAGCAGTCGGACATCGGGGGAGCAGTACTTC. Amino acid sequence: CASSRTSGEQYF.

The gene calls are TRBV10-3 and TRBJ2-4; D gene ambiguous. CDR1 ENHRY and CDR2 SYGVKD come from the germline V gene. V lost 0 bases and J 0 bases, leaving 6 bases between the germline ends. The CDR3 is made up of 15 amino acids. The CDR3 reads CAISESGLAKNIQYF. The CDR3 DNA reads TGTGCCATCAGTGAGTCCGGGCTAGCCAAAAACATTCAGTACTTC.

This clonotype was seen many times. CDR3 residues: CSARDLSGGGQPQHF. The DNA of the CDR3 is TGCAGTGCTAGAGATCTTTCAGGGGGAGGACAGCCCCAGCATTTT. The V gene is TRBV20-1, the J gene TRBJ1-5; TRBD1 agrees at 7 bases. V lost 0 bases and J lost 7; bases outside the gene matches: 9. Germline lookup yields CDR1 DFQATT and CDR2 SNEGSKA (reference sequence). CDR3 size: 15 residues.